This passage covers 26 T cell receptor beta chains from one sample sequenced in a study of cytomegalovirus exposure and HLA in healthy donors. PCR employed 60 Vbeta and 13 Jbeta primers. Sequencing used immunoSEQ multiplex PCR; TCRdb keeps in-frame clones, though not all of them. Here the sample spans roughly 150,000 clones, 60% to 80% being singletons. Sequenced material: PBMCs. Receptors originate from a male donor in good health and CMV-seronegative.

The V and J genes are TRBV7-3 and TRBJ1-1, with 12 nucleotides matching TRBD1. V was clipped by 6 bases and J by 3 bases; unmatched bases: 5. From germline, CDR1 is SGHTA and CDR2 FQGTGA. CDR3 length equals 15 residues. CDR3 nucleotide sequence: TGTGCCAGCAGTCGGGACAGGGGGCTGCACACTGAAGCTTTCTTT. It yields the protein CASSRDRGLHTEAFF.

The CDR3 DNA follows: TGTGCCAGCAGGCGACAGGCAGGAAACACCATATATTTT. This translates into CASRRQAGNTIYF. V gene TRBV6-5 combines with J gene TRBJ1-3; D is perhaps TRBD1 (6 bases). V was cut by 6 bases and J by 4 bases, with 10 bases left in between. From germline, CDR1 is MNHEY and CDR2 SVGAGI. The CDR3 loop spans 13 amino acids.

The chain employs TRBV7-9 and TRBJ1-5; a possible D gene is TRBD1 (5 bases). Germline assignment: CDR1 SEHNR and CDR2 FQNEAQ (reference sequence). This CDR3 region has 15 residues. V was shortened by 1 base and J by 7 bases, with 14 bases between the two germline ends. CDR3 coding DNA: TGTGCCAGCAGCTTAGAGGTTGCAGGGAAGCAGCCCCAGCATTTT. It is translated as CASSLEVAGKQPQHF.

This clone was picked up a small number of times. The chain links TRBV5-1 to TRBJ2-5; the D is unclear. With 4 bases removed from V and 7 bases from J, the gap between germline ends came to 11 bases. Looked up from germline, CDR1 is SGHRS and CDR2 is YFSETQ. The CDR3 runs 12 residues. CDR3 amino acids: CASSLEPGTQYF. DNA for the CDR3: TGCGCCAGCAGCCTGGAACCCGGGACCCAGTACTTC.

The V call is TRBV4-3, the J call TRBJ2-5; no firm D call. Germline-derived CDR1 and CDR2 are LGHNA and YSLEER. V was shortened by 3 bases and J by 1 base, with 6 bases between the two germline ends. CDR3 length: 13 residues. CDR3 nucleotide sequence: TGCGCCAGCAGCCAGTACTTCCAAGAGACCCAGTACTTC. This translates into CASSQYFQETQYF.

This chain uses TRBV5-6 with TRBJ1-2, with 8 bases fitting TRBD1. CDR3 length: 16 residues. Per the germline V gene, CDR1 is SGHDT and CDR2 is YYEEEE. The V and J ends lost 0 bases and 6 bases, in that order; junction bases with no gene match: 10. Here the CDR3 reads CASSLEIRTGLDGYTF. The CDR3, as DNA: TGTGCCAGCAGCTTGGAAATTAGGACAGGGCTCGATGGCTACACCTTC.

The rearrangement uses TRBV4-2 and TRBJ2-1; 13 bases line up with TRBD2. The CDR3 has 17 residues. Per the germline V gene, CDR1 is LGHNA and CDR2 is YNFKEQ. V lost 0 bases to trimming and J lost 3 bases; unmatched junction nucleotides: 2. In nucleotides, the CDR3 is TGTGCCAGCAGCCAAGATGGGACTAGCGGGGTCTACAATGAGCAGTTCTTC. This gives the protein CASSQDGTSGVYNEQFF.

The rearrangement uses TRBV5-1 and TRBJ1-3; 9 positions match TRBD1. CDR1 is SGHRS and CDR2 is YFSETQ in the germline V gene. The CDR3 loop spans 18 amino acids. J was trimmed by 0 bases and V by 0 bases; bases with no gene match: 7. The CDR3, as DNA: TGCGCCAGCAGCTTGGAGGGGACAGGGTTTCCCTCTGGAAACACCATATATTTT. Its translation is CASSLEGTGFPSGNTIYF.

This sequence joins TRBV10-2 and TRBJ1-2; TRBD1 is a possible D gene (6 bases). The CDR3 runs 15 residues. From germline, CDR1 is WSHSY and CDR2 SAAADI. Trimming removed 3 bases at V and 0 bases at J, with 11 bases between. The CDR3 sequence is CASSDHRAPNYGYTF. As DNA, the CDR3 is TGCGCCAGCAGTGATCACAGGGCCCCTAACTATGGCTACACCTTC.

This clone was detected once. This rearrangement joins TRBV6-5 to TRBJ2-1, with D possibly being TRBD2 (6 bases). V was clipped by 4 bases and J by 4 bases, with 14 bases between them. Per germline, CDR1 MNHEY and CDR2 SVGAGI. There are 15 residues in the CDR3. CDR3 amino acids: CASSSTGAAYNEQFF. Written as DNA, the CDR3 is TGTGCCAGCAGTTCTACGGGAGCCGCATACAATGAGCAGTTCTTC.

For the CDR3, the DNA is TGTGCCTGGAGGAAGGGCGGGGGGGGGTACGAGCAGTACTTC. Translating it yields CAWRKGGGGYEQYF. V and J are TRBV30 and TRBJ2-7; TRBD2 aligns across 9 bases. Germline CDR1 and CDR2: GTSNPN and SVGIG (reference sequence). The CDR3 contains 14 residues. The V and J ends lost 3 bases and 4 bases, in that order; junction bases with no gene match: 7. Filled out from reference TRBV30 and TRBJ2-7, the complete variable domain reads SQTIHQWPATLVQPVGSPLSLECTVEGTSNPNLYWYRQAAGRGLQLLFYSVGIGQISSEVPQNLSASRPQDRQFILSSKKLLLSDSGFYLCAWRKGGGGYEQYFGPGTRLTVT.

The rearrangement uses TRBV28 and TRBJ1-2, with D hard to call. Per the germline V gene, CDR1 is MDHEN and CDR2 is SYDVKM. The V end was cut by 2 bases, the J end by 3 bases, with 13 bases between. The CDR3 has 15 residues. The DNA for the CDR3 is TGTGCCAGCAGTTTAGGGCAGTCAAGATACTATGGCTACACCTTC. Translating it yields CASSLGQSRYYGYTF.

The genes are TRBV6-5 and TRBJ2-3; D is possibly TRBD2 (6 bases). Trimming pared 4 bases from V and 5 bases from J, leaving 13 bases between. CDR3 length equals 14 residues. Germline-derived CDR1 and CDR2 are MNHEY and SVGAGI. CDR3 sequence: CASSLGLTRDTQYF. The CDR3 DNA reads as TGTGCCAGCAGTTTGGGACTTACTAGAGATACGCAGTATTTT.

This chain uses TRBV7-8 with TRBJ2-2; D gene ambiguous. The CDR3 sequence is 15 residues long. V was shortened by 2 bases and J by 2 bases, with 9 bases between the two germline ends. Germline V gene sequence: CDR1 SGHVS, CDR2 FQNEAQ. CDR3 in amino acids: CASSLNTVNTGELFF. The CDR3 DNA is TGTGCCAGCAGCTTAAATACGGTCAACACCGGGGAGCTGTTTTTT.

The sample holds one count of this clone. V gene TRBV7-3 combines with J gene TRBJ1-1; the match to TRBD1 covers 7 bases. This CDR3 spans 14 amino acids. Germline V CDR1 and CDR2: SGHTA, FQGTGA. The trim removed 5 bases at V and 5 bases at J, leaving 8 bases unmatched. The CDR3: CASSGKGRGTEAFF. The CDR3 DNA follows: TGTGCCAGCAGCGGGAAGGGCAGGGGGACTGAAGCTTTCTTT.

The gene calls are TRBV4-2 and TRBJ2-3; D gene ambiguous. The germline V gene has CDR1 LGHNA and CDR2 YNFKEQ. Trimming took off 4 bases at V and 5 bases at J, with 22 bases between the two ends. The CDR3 has 17 amino acids. CDR3 protein: CASSRDYLPLGRDTQYF. The CDR3 coding sequence is TGTGCCAGCAGCCGCGATTATCTACCCCTCGGTCGAGATACGCAGTATTTT.

This chain uses TRBV5-4 with TRBJ2-7; D uncertain. The CDR3 has 14 amino acids. Trimming left V 0 bases short and J 8 bases short, with 15 bases between. CDR1 SGHNT and CDR2 YYREEE come from the germline V gene (reference sequence). CDR3 protein: CASSLAPGPTQQYF. CDR3 DNA: TGTGCCAGCAGCTTGGCCCCAGGTCCTACGCAGCAGTACTTC.

The chain couples TRBV30 to TRBJ1-4; 11 bases align to TRBD1. Trimming cost V 0 bases and J 7 bases; bases outside gene matches: 4. CDR3 length: 15 amino acids. The germline V gene encodes CDR1 GTSNPN and CDR2 SVGIG (reference sequence). The CDR3 nucleotides read TGTGCCTGGAGTGTCGGACAGGGGGCATTTGAAAAACTGTTTTTT. It yields the protein CAWSVGQGAFEKLFF. Looking up the rest from reference TRBV30 and TRBJ1-4 gives the full variable domain: SQTIHQWPATLVQPVGSPLSLECTVEGTSNPNLYWYRQAAGRGLQLLFYSVGIGQISSEVPQNLSASRPQDRQFILSSKKLLLSDSGFYLCAWSVGQGAFEKLFFGSGTQLSVL.

This clone was detected only a few times. J is TRBJ2-3 and V is TRBV6-4; TRBD1 agrees at 12 bases. CDR1 is MRHNA, CDR2 SNTAGT, per germline. With 6 bases clipped from V and 4 bases from J, the junction kept 5 bases outside the gene matches. The CDR3 totals 15 residues. CDR3 DNA: TGTGCCAGCAGCCTGGGACAGGGGGCCGCAGATACGCAGTATTTT. Translating it yields CASSLGQGAADTQYF.

The V gene is TRBV29-1, the J gene TRBJ1-1, with D tentatively TRBD1 (6 bases). V shed 3 bases and J shed 5 bases, with 13 bases lying between them. The CDR3 runs to 13 residues. The germline V gene has CDR1 SQVTM and CDR2 ANQGSEA. The CDR3 DNA reads as TGCAGCGTTGACAGGGGACGAATTACTGAAGCTTTCTTT. Translated, it gives CSVDRGRITEAFF.

The V gene is TRBV11-3, the J gene TRBJ2-7; 10 positions match TRBD1. Germline V gene lookup returns CDR1 SGHNT and CDR2 YENEEA. This CDR3 spans 16 amino acids. The trim removed 5 bases at V and 6 bases at J, leaving 13 bases unmatched. The CDR3 protein is CASSQGTGDFSVEQYF. The CDR3 DNA reads TGTGCCAGCAGCCAAGGGACAGGGGATTTCTCTGTCGAGCAGTACTTC. Full variable domain (remainder filled in from reference TRBV11-3 and TRBJ2-7): EAGVVQSPRYKIIEKKQPVAFWCNPISGHNTLYWYLQNLGQGPELLIRYENEEAVDDSQLPKDRFSAERLKGVDSTLKIQPAELGDSAVYLCASSQGTGDFSVEQYFGPGTRLTVT.

This sequence joins TRBV9 and TRBJ2-3; D is unresolved. The V end was cut by 0 bases, the J end by 3 bases, with 2 bases between. This CDR3 spans 12 amino acids. Germline CDR1 SGDLS, CDR2 YYNGEE. The CDR3 nucleotides are TGTGCCAGCAGCGTAGCTACAGATACGCAGTATTTT. Translated: CASSVATDTQYF.

The J gene is TRBJ2-1, the V gene TRBV19; 7 bases are a match to TRBD1. After removal of 3 bases from V and 3 bases from J, the junction contained 2 bases not matched to a gene. The germline CDR1 and CDR2 sequences are LNHDA and SQIVND (reference sequence). The CDR3 contains 14 residues. CDR3 sequence reads: CASSIGDSYNEQFF. The CDR3 DNA sequence: TGTGCCAGTAGTATCGGGGACAGCTACAATGAGCAGTTCTTC.

The rearrangement links TRBV27 to TRBJ1-1; D remains unclear. CDR1 and CDR2 (germline): MNHEY, SMNVEV (reference sequence). The length of the CDR3 is 14 residues. V was trimmed by 5 bases and J by 0 bases, leaving 10 bases between them. The CDR3 region is CASSPYSMNTEAFF. The CDR3 DNA reads TGTGCCAGCAGTCCCTATTCCATGAACACTGAAGCTTTCTTT.

The chain has TRBV5-1 and TRBJ1-6, with TRBD1 identical over 8 bases. Germline V gene data show CDR1 as SGHRS and CDR2 as YFSETQ. V lost 0 bases to trimming and J lost 10 bases; unmatched junction nucleotides: 3. This CDR3 comprises 14 residues. In DNA, the CDR3 is TGCGCCAGCAGCTTGGCAGGGGGCGAGTCACCCCTCCACTTT. It codes for CASSLAGGESPLHF.

This chain connects TRBV5-1 to TRBJ1-1, with 7 bases identical to TRBD1. This CDR3 has 14 amino acids. V was pared by 4 bases and J by 4 bases, with 7 bases of the junction left unmatched. Germline V gene data show CDR1 as SGHRS and CDR2 as YFSETQ. The CDR3 DNA reads TGCGCCAGCAGCATAGACACAGGGGTCACTGAAGCTTTCTTT. Translated: CASSIDTGVTEAFF.